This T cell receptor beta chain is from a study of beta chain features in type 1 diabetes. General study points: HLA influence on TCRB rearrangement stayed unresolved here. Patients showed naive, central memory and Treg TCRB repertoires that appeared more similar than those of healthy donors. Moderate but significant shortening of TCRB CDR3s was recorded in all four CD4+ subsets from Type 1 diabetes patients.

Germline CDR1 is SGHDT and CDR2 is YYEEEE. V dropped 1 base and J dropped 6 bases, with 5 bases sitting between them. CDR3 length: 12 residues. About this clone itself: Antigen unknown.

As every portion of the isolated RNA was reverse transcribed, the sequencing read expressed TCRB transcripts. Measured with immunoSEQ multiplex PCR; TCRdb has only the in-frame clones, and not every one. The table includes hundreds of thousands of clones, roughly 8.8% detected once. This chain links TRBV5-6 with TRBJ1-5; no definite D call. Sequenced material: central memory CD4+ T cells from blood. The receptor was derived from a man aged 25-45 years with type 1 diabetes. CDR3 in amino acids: CASSLSGQPQHF. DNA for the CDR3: TGTGCCAGCAGCTTGAGCGGTCAGCCCCAGCATTTT.